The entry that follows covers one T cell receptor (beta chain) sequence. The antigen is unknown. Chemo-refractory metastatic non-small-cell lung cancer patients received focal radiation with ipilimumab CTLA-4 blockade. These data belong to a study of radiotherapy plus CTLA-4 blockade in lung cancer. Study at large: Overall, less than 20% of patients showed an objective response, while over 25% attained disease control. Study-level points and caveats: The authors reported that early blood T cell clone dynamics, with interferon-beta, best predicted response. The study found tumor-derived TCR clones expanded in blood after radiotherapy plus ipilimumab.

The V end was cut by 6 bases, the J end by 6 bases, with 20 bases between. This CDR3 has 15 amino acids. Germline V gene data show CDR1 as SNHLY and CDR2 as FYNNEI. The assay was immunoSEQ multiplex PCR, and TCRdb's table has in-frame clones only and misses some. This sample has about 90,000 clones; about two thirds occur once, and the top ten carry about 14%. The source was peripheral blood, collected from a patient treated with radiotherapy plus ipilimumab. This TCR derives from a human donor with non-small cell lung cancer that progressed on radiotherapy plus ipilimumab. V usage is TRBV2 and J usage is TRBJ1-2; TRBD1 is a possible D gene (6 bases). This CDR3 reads CASSVYLGGLDGYTF. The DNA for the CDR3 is TGTGCCAGCAGCGTCTACCTCGGGGGGCTGGATGGCTACACCTTC. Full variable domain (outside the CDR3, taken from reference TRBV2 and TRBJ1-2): EPEVTQTPSHQVTQMGQEVILRCVPISNHLYFYWYRQILGQKVEFLVSFYNNEISEKSEIFDDQFSVERPDGSNFTLKIRSTKLEDSAMYFCASSVYLGGLDGYTFGSGTRLTVV.